Given below is one TCR beta chain in context. The antigen is undetermined. Germline and junction disagree at one end, which may indicate a read error. The CDR3 is 16 residues long. The library came from three nested PCR rounds adapted from ARM-PCR protocols. TCRdb passed the multiplex PCR reads through MiXCR, listing each CDR3 protein once. Among 110,000 or so distinct CDR3 sequences, around 57% were seen once, and the ten largest hold around 19%. This sample's RNA came from whole unsorted tissue. More than 3 cm separated this lung sample from the edge of the tumor. The entry originates in a study of tumor and adjacent non-tumor tissue in lung cancer. Study conclusions and caveats: TCR diversity was significantly greater in tumor than normal lung tissue.

The chain is built from TRBV12-3 or TRBV12-4 and TRBJ2-3, with D possibly being TRBD2 (5 bases). The sample comprised distant non-tumor lung tissue. The origin of this receptor is a man between 60 and 70 years old with non-small cell lung cancer. The CDR3 sequence is CTSGQTSGYGTDTQYF. As DNA, the CDR3 is TGTACCAGCGGCCAAACATCGGGGTACGGCACAGATACGCAGTATTTT.